This T cell receptor (beta chain) was obtained from a study of blood T cells in healthy people across ages. Germline V CDR1 and CDR2: SEHNR, FQNEAQ (reference sequence). Trimming took 3 bases from V and 3 from J, leaving 5 bases between them. CDR3 length: 12 amino acids. This clonotype was observed a handful of times. A second PCR, run for 7 to 11 cycles, used a sample-barcoded 5' primer plus a J-beta primer mix. TCRdb reprocessed the 5' RACE reads with MiXCR, giving one entry per CDR3 protein. The repertoire includes fewer than 800,000 distinct CDR3 sequences, less than 40% of them detected once, and 15% to 19% sits in the top ten.

The sequenced sample was blood. The TCR originated in a woman of 80 years or more in good health. The gene calls are TRBV7-9 and TRBJ2-5, with D unresolved. CDR3 protein: CASSFKEETQYF. The CDR3 region has the DNA TGTGCCAGCAGCTTTAAGGAAGAGACCCAGTACTTC.